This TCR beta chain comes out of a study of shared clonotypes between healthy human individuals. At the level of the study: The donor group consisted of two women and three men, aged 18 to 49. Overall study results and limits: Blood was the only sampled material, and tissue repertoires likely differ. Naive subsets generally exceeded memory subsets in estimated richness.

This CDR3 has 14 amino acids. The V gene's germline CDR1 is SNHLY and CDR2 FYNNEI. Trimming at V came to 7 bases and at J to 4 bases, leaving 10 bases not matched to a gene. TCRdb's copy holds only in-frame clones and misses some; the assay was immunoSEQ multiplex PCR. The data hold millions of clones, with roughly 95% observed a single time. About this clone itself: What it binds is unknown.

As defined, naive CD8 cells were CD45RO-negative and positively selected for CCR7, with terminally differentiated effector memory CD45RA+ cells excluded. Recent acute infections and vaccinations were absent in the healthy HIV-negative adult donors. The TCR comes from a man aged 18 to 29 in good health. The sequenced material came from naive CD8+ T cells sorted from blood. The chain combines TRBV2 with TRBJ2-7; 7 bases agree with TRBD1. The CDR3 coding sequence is TGTGCCAGCAATCCGCCGACAGGGTTATACGAGCAGTACTTC. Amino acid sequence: CASNPPTGLYEQYF.